Sequencing of this T cell receptor (beta chain) was carried out in a study of vaccination effects on CD4 cells after COVID-19 (dated by TCRdb to between 2021 and 2024). Background on the whole study: In the ViraFEST assay, PBMC were stimulated with viral peptide pools, and antigen-specific CD4+ T cell clonotypes were then identified by expansion using TCR sequencing. Over 1.5 million PBMC per well were cultured with approximately 10 ug/ml peptides in IMDM containing roughly 5% human AB serum, approximately 9.1 IU/ml IL-2 and gentamicin. SARS-CoV-2 spike-specific CD4+ TCR repertoires from before and after mRNA vaccination were compared in COVID-19 convalescent patients and in infection-naive vaccine recipients. Cultures from other donors in the study were sequenced with the Oncomine TCR Beta short-read assay on an Illumina iSeq 100. Post-vaccine samples across the study were collected a median of 72 days after the second dose, with a range of 14 to 241. Altogether, roughly 10 COVID-19 convalescent patients and a handful of SARS-CoV-2-naive healthy vaccine recipients made up the full study.

Trimmed from V: 3 bases; trimmed from J: 7 bases; junction bases lacking a gene match: 12. CDR1 and CDR2, per the germline V gene, are KGHSH and LQKENI. The CDR3 runs 16 amino acids, cysteine and phenylalanine included. Only the CDR3 portion is preserved as DNA: 48 bases, with reading frame beginning at the first base. The protocol used for the library was the immunoSEQ multiplex PCR assay. DNA from the CD4+ T cells that had been cultured and isolated underwent TCR beta CDR3 sequencing. The study's processing was this. The analysis removed non-productive TCR sequences, trimmed reads to the CDR3 region, and retained only CDR3s that were 7 or more amino acids long. Antigen-specific clonotypes were identified with the MANAFEST web app by comparing expansion in peptide wells against reference cultures. Positive clones required FDR<0.05 expansion versus reference and all other wells, odds ratio above 5, and frequency above 0.1% in two replicate wells. A clonotype was called cross-reactive if it was significantly expanded both in SARS-CoV-2 spike wells and in at least one common cold coronavirus spike condition. CDR3 similarity was assessed by Levenshtein distance using the stringdist R package, and unrooted trees were constructed with ape in R 3.6.1. TCRdb stores this immuneACCESS table with in-frame sequences only. Part of the clones is absent; in the studies checked, under half of the shortfall reflects unresolved V genes, and no reason is known for the rest. That table gives V, J and clone size, and the DNA gave D and trimming. In this sample the table shows 45,000 to 55,000 clones, about 70% of which occur a single time. Around 7% of the sample belongs to the ten largest clones.

The investigation overall reported the following: Only a small number of convalescent patients were included, and no early post-infection timepoints were available, which limited the study. Among healthy vaccine recipients, nearly all vaccine-induced clones were SARS-CoV-2 mono-reactive, and only 1 of 255 was cross-reactive with common cold coronaviruses. Marked clonal contraction was observed in both infection-induced and vaccine-induced clones at late post-vaccination timepoints, consistent with waning T cell responses.

With regard to this clone: This receptor's antigen is unknown. No base qualities exist here, and no much larger clone lies one base off it.

After around 11 days of culture, CD4+ T cells were isolated with the EasySep CD4+ T cell isolation kit. Participants received two doses of either the BNT162b2 or the mRNA-1273 mRNA SARS-CoV-2 vaccine. Negative nucleocapsid antibody results before and after vaccination confirmed that the healthy vaccine recipients had no prior SARS-CoV-2 infection. On days 3 and 7, half of the culture medium was replaced with fresh IL-2-containing medium. Unless noted otherwise, every peptide stimulation condition was grown in triplicate wells. PBMC were separated from whole blood using Ficoll-Paque Plus gradient centrifugation and were then either cryopreserved at -140C or used fresh. Genomic DNA was extracted from cultured CD4+ T cells with the QIAamp micro DNA kit.

Source: CD4+ T cells from PBMCs cultured without peptide, taken after COVID-19 vaccination. The sequence came from a human donor who received a COVID-19 vaccine. The V and J segments used are TRBV18 and TRBJ1-5; TRBD1 fits 7 bases in the junction. The sequenced DNA is TGTGCCAGCTCACCTATTCCCGGGACAGAGGGACAGCCCCAGCATTTT. It encodes CASSPIPGTEGQPQHF.